Presented here are 25 T cell receptor beta chains from one specimen sequenced in a study of blood T cell repertoires in COVID-19. Here immunoSEQ multiplex PCR was the method, and the copy in TCRdb shows in-frame clones only, minus some. The sample has some 300,000 clones; around 89% are singletons. The material sequenced was peripheral blood. These receptor sequences come from a woman aged 30 to 39 who had recovered from COVID-19.

This chain links TRBV4-1 with TRBJ2-3, with unresolved D. The germline gives CDR1 MGHRA, CDR2 YSYEKL. The CDR3 runs 13 residues. V shed 1 base and J shed 6 bases, with 8 bases lying between them. Here the CDR3 reads CASSQGLEDTQYF. In DNA, the CDR3 is TGCGCCAGCAGCCAAGGTTTAGAGGATACGCAGTATTTT.

This clone was seen a few times. V and J are TRBV7-8 and TRBJ2-3; possible D gene TRBD2, 5 bases. Between the trimmed V and J ends, which lost 5 bases and 5 bases, there was a span of 8 bases. This CDR3 is built from 12 residues. Per germline, CDR1 SGHVS and CDR2 FQNEAQ. Here the CDR3 reads CASSPSQDTQYF. CDR3 sequence (DNA): TGTGCCAGCAGCCCTAGCCAAGATACGCAGTATTTT.

This clone was seen a single time. V and J are TRBV5-8 and TRBJ2-7; D perhaps matches TRBD1 (6 bases). From germline, CDR1 is SGHTS and CDR2 YDEGEE. The V end lost 2 bases, the J end lost 2 bases, and 11 bases lay between the germline ends. This CDR3 region has 14 residues. The CDR3 protein is CASSFQGNTYEQYF. The CDR3, as DNA: TGTGCCAGCAGCTTCCAGGGGAACACCTACGAGCAGTACTTC.

The chain couples TRBV2 to TRBJ2-2; D call uncertain. The CDR3 extends over 13 amino acids. V was cut by 7 bases and J by 2 bases, with 8 bases left in between. Germline V gene sequence: CDR1 SNHLY, CDR2 FYNNEI. This CDR3 reads CASKTRNTGELFF. DNA of the CDR3: TGTGCCAGCAAGACACGAAACACCGGGGAGCTGTTTTTT.

The J gene is TRBJ1-4, the V gene TRBV3-1 (or the pseudogene TRBV3-2); TRBD1 matches at 8 bases. The germline V gene has CDR1 LGHDT and CDR2 YNNKEL (reference sequence). The ends lost 4 bases at V and 0 bases at J; junction bases unmatched: 4. The CDR3 loop spans 16 amino acids. The CDR3 bases are TGTGCCAGCAGCCGGACAGGGCAAGCAACTAATGAAAAACTGTTTTTT. Translation: CASSRTGQATNEKLFF.

The chain combines TRBV28 with TRBJ2-4; D remains unclear. The CDR3 loop spans 14 amino acids. Germline loops: CDR1 MDHEN, CDR2 SYDVKM. Trimming shortened V by 6 bases and J by 2 bases, and 11 bases separated the two germline ends. CDR3 amino acids: CASSPPRTKNIQYF. The CDR3 nucleotides read TGTGCCAGCAGCCCCCCTCGTACCAAAAACATTCAGTACTTC.

The chain couples TRBV4-1 to TRBJ1-5; D gene ambiguous. The CDR3 sequence is 15 residues long. Germline V lookup: CDR1 MGHRA, CDR2 YSYEKL. V was trimmed by 4 bases and J by 11 bases, leaving 21 bases between them. CDR3 nucleotide sequence: TGCGCCAGCAGCCTTTCCTCACGCCCCGAGCTTACCCAGCATTTT. This translates into CASSLSSRPELTQHF.

The J gene is TRBJ2-6, the V gene TRBV18, with 7 bases lining up with TRBD1. Germline CDR1 is KGHSH and CDR2 is LQKENI. V shed 3 bases and J 1 base; nucleotides not matched to a gene: 12. This CDR3 is 19 amino acids long. The CDR3: CASSPGQIRFGSGANVLTF. The CDR3 DNA follows: TGTGCCAGCTCACCGGGACAGATCCGCTTCGGGTCTGGGGCCAACGTCCTGACTTTC. The whole variable domain, filled in from reference TRBV18 and TRBJ2-6, reads NAGVMQNPRHLVRRRGQEARLRCSPMKGHSHVYWYRQLPEEGLKFMVYLQKENIIDESGMPKERFSAEFPKEGPSILRIQQVVRGDSAAYFCASSPGQIRFGSGANVLTFGAGSRLTVL.

This clone has ten or more counts. The DNA of the CDR3 is TGTGCCAGCAGTCCAACTAGGACTAGTAATTCACCCCTCCACTTT. Amino acid sequence: CASSPTRTSNSPLHF. The J gene is TRBJ1-6, the V gene TRBV6-5; D is undetermined. The CDR3 is made up of 15 amino acids. Germline CDR1 MNHEY, CDR2 SVGAGI. V was shortened by 5 bases and J by 6 bases, with 14 bases between the two germline ends.

The chain carries TRBV3-1 (or the pseudogene TRBV3-2) and TRBJ2-5; TRBD2 agrees at 11 bases. Trimming took 6 bases from V and 1 from J; bases not matched to a gene: 1. This CDR3 is 14 amino acids long. CDR1 and CDR2 (germline): LGHDT, YNNKEL (reference sequence). Here the CDR3 reads CASRTSGGQETQYF. The CDR3 DNA reads as TGTGCCAGCAGAACTAGCGGGGGCCAAGAGACCCAGTACTTC.

The rearrangement uses TRBV3-1 (or the pseudogene TRBV3-2) and TRBJ1-1; no clear D gene. The germline V and J ends were trimmed by 8 bases and 1 base, with 14 bases remaining between them. The CDR3 extends over 14 amino acids. Germline CDR1 LGHDT, CDR2 YNNKEL (reference sequence). CDR3 sequence reads: CASVGVFGNTEAFF. Written as DNA, the CDR3 is TGTGCCAGCGTCGGGGTTTTCGGGAACACTGAAGCTTTCTTT.

CDR3 sequence (DNA): TGCGCCAGCAGCCCCGAATCAGGCCTGAACACTGAAGCTTTCTTT. Its translation: CASSPESGLNTEAFF. The V call is TRBV4-1, the J call TRBJ1-1; D uncertain. Trimming pared 4 bases from V and 0 bases from J, leaving 12 bases between. Germline CDR1 MGHRA, CDR2 YSYEKL. The CDR3 covers 15 residues.

V usage is TRBV10-3 and J usage is TRBJ1-5, with TRBD1 identical over 7 bases. V was pared by 0 bases and J by 2 bases, with 7 bases of the junction left unmatched. This CDR3 comprises 17 residues. Germline V CDR1 and CDR2: ENHRY, SYGVKD. The CDR3 sequence is CAISESNRGPGNQPQHF. In nucleotides, the CDR3 is TGTGCCATCAGTGAGTCGAACAGGGGCCCAGGCAATCAGCCCCAGCATTTT.

This sequence joins TRBV5-1 and TRBJ2-6, with TRBD1 as a possible D gene (5 bases). The CDR3 runs to 19 residues. V lost 4 bases and J lost 0, with 20 bases in between. In germline, CDR1 is SGHRS, CDR2 YFSETQ. The CDR3 DNA reads TGCGCCAGCAGCCCGATTCCAGGGCAAGGAAGCTCTGGGGCCAACGTCCTGACTTTC. Protein: CASSPIPGQGSSGANVLTF.

This clone showed up just once. J is TRBJ2-7 and V is TRBV7-3; maybe TRBD1 (7 bases). Germline loops: CDR1 SGHTA, CDR2 FQGTGA. The CDR3 is 16 residues long. Deletions cut 2 bases from V and 3 bases from J, with 17 bases between. The CDR3 DNA reads TGTGCCAGCAGCTTAGGGGGGACAGCCATATTCTACGAGCAGTACTTC. Translating it yields CASSLGGTAIFYEQYF.

V gene TRBV10-3 combines with J gene TRBJ2-2; 9 positions agree with TRBD1. The junction had 4 bases not matched to a gene; V was cut back by 4 bases and J by 4 bases. Per the germline V gene, CDR1 is ENHRY and CDR2 is SYGVKD. This CDR3 has 15 residues. The CDR3 bases are TGTGCCATCAGTGCCGGGACAGGGAGCACCGGGGAGCTGTTTTTT. Amino acid sequence: CAISAGTGSTGELFF.

The chain is built from TRBV20-1 and TRBJ1-2, with D perhaps matching TRBD1 (5 bases). Trimming shortened V by 3 bases and J by 5 bases, and 10 bases separated the two germline ends. This CDR3 contains 12 residues. Looked up from germline, CDR1 is DFQATT and CDR2 is SNEGSKA (reference sequence). The CDR3 here is CSASDRRYGYTF. The CDR3 coding sequence is TGCAGTGCTAGTGACAGAAGATATGGCTACACCTTC.

J is TRBJ2-5 and V is TRBV4-1, with D possibly TRBD2 on 6 matching bases. This CDR3 spans 15 amino acids. V lost 0 bases and J 4 bases, leaving 12 bases between the germline ends. CDR1 MGHRA and CDR2 YSYEKL come from the germline V gene. The CDR3 loop reads CASSQEQGGSETQYF. CDR3 DNA: TGCGCCAGCAGCCAAGAGCAGGGAGGTTCAGAGACCCAGTACTTC.

The chain carries TRBV28 and TRBJ2-7; the D gene is possibly TRBD1 (6 bases). The CDR3 is made up of 14 amino acids. With 5 bases removed from V and 3 bases from J, the gap between germline ends came to 14 bases. Per germline, CDR1 MDHEN and CDR2 SYDVKM. CDR3 protein: CASSRLSGVYEQYF. The CDR3, as DNA: TGTGCCAGCAGTCGTCTTTCAGGGGTCTACGAGCAGTACTTC.

V gene TRBV4-1 combines with J gene TRBJ1-5; TRBD1 matches 8 bases. The V segment lost 1 base and the J segment 3 bases; nucleotides outside the gene matches: 2. This CDR3 contains 15 residues. Germline V gene lookup returns CDR1 MGHRA and CDR2 YSYEKL. In DNA form, the CDR3 reads TGCGCCAGCAGCCAAGGGGACAGGACCAATCAGCCCCAGCATTTT. Protein product: CASSQGDRTNQPQHF.

This sequence joins TRBV7-6 and TRBJ2-7; no clear D. V lost 1 base, J lost 1 base, and 11 bases lay in between. This CDR3 comprises 15 residues. Per the germline V gene, CDR1 is SGHVS and CDR2 is FNYEAQ. The CDR3 reads CASSLVAGSSYEQYF. The CDR3 DNA reads TGTGCCAGCAGCTTAGTGGCTGGCAGTTCCTACGAGCAGTACTTC.

The V call is TRBV13, the J call TRBJ2-3; 9 nucleotides align to TRBD1. Germline CDR1 and CDR2: PRHDT and FYEKMQ (reference sequence). The CDR3 spans 15 residues. With V trimmed by 0 bases and J by 6 bases, 4 bases remained unmatched. The CDR3 nucleotides read TGTGCCAGCAGCTTAGGGGGACAGGGTTCGGATACGCAGTATTTT. This encodes CASSLGGQGSDTQYF.

This chain links TRBV18 with TRBJ2-2, with TRBD2 as a possible D gene (5 bases). The V and J ends lost 8 bases and 5 bases respectively, with 24 bases between them. The CDR3 consists of 17 residues. The germline V gene encodes CDR1 KGHSH and CDR2 LQKENI. CDR3 residues: CASTMRRGRIDTGELFF. Written as DNA, the CDR3 is TGTGCCAGCACGATGAGACGGGGTCGTATCGATACCGGGGAGCTGTTTTTT.

The V and J genes are TRBV6-2 or TRBV6-3 and TRBJ1-1; D may be TRBD1 (6 bases). There are 13 residues in the CDR3. V gave up 5 bases and J gave up 4 bases, with 11 bases separating them. Looked up from germline, CDR1 is MNHEY and CDR2 is SVGEGT. CDR3 bases: TGTGCCAGCAGTCAACAGGGTGGCACTGAAGCTTTCTTT. Encoded protein: CASSQQGGTEAFF.

This clone occurred once. CDR3 coding DNA: TGTGCCAGTAGTATAACCGGGGGGGACTATGGCTACACCTTC. It yields the protein CASSITGGDYGYTF. The chain is built from TRBV19 and TRBJ1-2; D is possibly TRBD1 (5 bases). In germline, CDR1 is LNHDA, CDR2 SQIVND (reference sequence). V lost 2 bases and J 3 bases, leaving 10 bases between the germline ends. The CDR3 has 14 amino acids.